Given below is one TCR beta chain in context. The antigen remains undetermined. This record belongs to a study of T cell responses to AZD1222 COVID-19 vaccine. Study-wide results and caveats: After the peak T cell response, and only then, were repertoires sampled.

Germline lookup yields CDR1 SGHDN and CDR2 FVKESK. The CDR3 has 15 residues. Trimming at V came to 5 bases and at J to 6 bases, leaving 9 bases not matched to a gene. The protocol was immunoSEQ multiplex PCR, while the TCRdb copy is restricted to in-frame clones and leaves out a portion. The data hold about 180,000 clones, with about 91% observed a single time. The receptor comes from an adult who received the AZD1222 COVID-19 vaccine. Material: peripheral blood, obtained 28 days after the second AZD1222 dose. This sequence joins TRBV14 and TRBJ2-2; 7 nucleotides match TRBD1. CDR3 region: CASSITSGGSGELFF. The DNA for the CDR3 is TGTGCCAGCAGCATAACCTCAGGGGGATCCGGGGAGCTGTTTTTT.